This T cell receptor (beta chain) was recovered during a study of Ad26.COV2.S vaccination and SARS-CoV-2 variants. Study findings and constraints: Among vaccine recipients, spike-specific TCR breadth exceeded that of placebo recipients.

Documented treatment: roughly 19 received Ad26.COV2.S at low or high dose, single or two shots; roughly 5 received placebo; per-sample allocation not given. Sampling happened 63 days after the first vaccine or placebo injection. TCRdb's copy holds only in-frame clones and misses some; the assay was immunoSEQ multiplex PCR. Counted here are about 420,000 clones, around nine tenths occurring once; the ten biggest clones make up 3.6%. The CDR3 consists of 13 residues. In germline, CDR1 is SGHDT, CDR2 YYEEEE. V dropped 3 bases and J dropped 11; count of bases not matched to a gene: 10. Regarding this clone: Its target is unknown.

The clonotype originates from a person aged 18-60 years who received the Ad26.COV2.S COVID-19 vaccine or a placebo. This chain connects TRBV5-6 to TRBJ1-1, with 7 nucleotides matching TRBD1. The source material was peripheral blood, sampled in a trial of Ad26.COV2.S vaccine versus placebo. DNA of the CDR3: TGTGCCAGCAGCTCTCGCCGACAGGGTGGGGCTTTCTTT. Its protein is CASSSRRQGGAFF.